Below are 27 T cell receptor beta chains sequenced from a single sample in a study of T cells in Graves' hyperthyroidism and ophthalmopathy. Amplification of TCR beta CDR3 regions was performed using RNA transcripts as template. In the first-round RT-PCR of the TCR CDR3, the HTBI primer set was used. Using its own MiXCR run on the multiplex PCR reads, TCRdb lists one record per CDR3 protein. The table lists around 570,000 distinct CDR3 sequences, roughly 21% of them singletons. Sequencing was carried out using blood. The receptors shown here come from a man aged 35 to 55 with Graves' ophthalmopathy.

In its sample, this clonotype was seen many times. The rearrangement uses TRBV2 and TRBJ2-5; D uncertain. The V gene lost 3 bases and the J gene lost 7 bases, with 12 bases spanning the gap. The germline CDR1 and CDR2 sequences are SNHLY and FYNNEI. The CDR3 is 13 residues long. DNA for the CDR3: TGTGCCAGCAGTGACGGAAGCAAAGCGACCCAGTACTTC. Translated, it gives CASSDGSKATQYF.

The table lists this clonotype with many counts. The V and J genes are TRBV12-3 or TRBV12-4 and TRBJ1-3; D uncertain. Between the trimmed V and J ends, which lost 6 bases and 0 bases, there was a span of 12 bases. The CDR3 spans 15 residues. CDR3 sequence: CASRLGRNSGNTIYF. DNA for the CDR3: TGTGCCAGCAGACTCGGACGGAACTCTGGAAACACCATATATTTT.

This clonotype was detected a few times. This chain connects TRBV27 to TRBJ1-1; D remains unclear. V lost 6 bases and J lost 5, with 7 bases in between. Germline assignment: CDR1 MNHEY and CDR2 SMNVEV (reference sequence). The CDR3 is 11 residues long. The CDR3 DNA is TGTGCCAGCAGGGCACCGACTGAAGCTTTCTTT. Its protein product is CASRAPTEAFF.

In this sample, this clonotype turned up a few times. The CDR3 sequence: CASSFSHSTDTQYF. CDR3 in DNA: TGTGCCAGCAGTTTTTCCCACAGCACAGATACGCAGTATTTT. This chain joins TRBV12-3 or TRBV12-4 and TRBJ2-3, with D hard to call. Between the trimmed V and J ends, which lost 3 bases and 0 bases, there was a span of 7 bases. This CDR3 has 14 residues.

This clonotype was detected only once. This chain joins TRBV5-1 and TRBJ1-1; 7 positions match TRBD1. The CDR3 is made up of 14 amino acids. Germline V CDR1 and CDR2: SGHRS, YFSETQ. Trimming removed 4 bases from V and 4 bases from J; junction bases left unmatched: 7. CDR3 sequence (DNA): TGCGCCAGCAGCCATGAGGGGGCGAGCACTGAAGCTTTCTTT. Amino acids: CASSHEGASTEAFF.

This clonotype was counted between two and nine times. The J gene is TRBJ2-7, the V gene TRBV7-8; TRBD1 or TRBD2 may be the D gene (5 bases each). Germline CDR1 and CDR2: SGHVS and FQNEAQ. The CDR3 length is 15 residues. Trimming took off 2 bases at V and 3 bases at J, with 14 bases between the two ends. The CDR3: CASSLPPGPNYEQYF. CDR3 DNA sequence: TGTGCCAGCAGCTTACCCCCGGGACCTAACTACGAGCAGTACTTC.

This clonotype appeared a few times. V usage is TRBV10-3 and J usage is TRBJ1-1, with D perhaps matching TRBD1 (6 bases). Trimming left V 7 bases short and J 10 bases short, with 19 bases between. From germline, CDR1 is ENHRY and CDR2 SYGVKD. The CDR3 is 13 amino acids. The DNA of the CDR3 is TGTGCCATCACCCCGAATGGGGGGGGGCTAGCTTTCTTT. Amino acid sequence: CAITPNGGGLAFF.

This clonotype was detected only a few times. The V gene is TRBV20-1, the J gene TRBJ2-3; 8 nucleotides line up with TRBD2. CDR1 is DFQATT, CDR2 SNEGSKA, per germline (reference sequence). The CDR3 runs to 18 residues. The V and J ends lost 3 bases and 4 bases, in that order; junction bases with no gene match: 18. CDR3 DNA sequence: TGCAGTGCTAGGACCCCCGCAGGAACTAGCGGTTTTGCAGATACGCAGTATTTT. Translated: CSARTPAGTSGFADTQYF.

This clonotype has at least ten counts. The chain employs TRBV30 and TRBJ2-7, with D possibly TRBD2 on 6 matching bases. This CDR3 has 15 amino acids. Trimming stripped 2 bases from V and 1 base from J, with 15 bases between. The germline V gene encodes CDR1 GTSNPN and CDR2 SVGIG (reference sequence). As DNA, the CDR3 is TGTGCCTGGAGTCGAACCCAGGCGGGGTCCTACGAGCAGTACTTC. Translated: CAWSRTQAGSYEQYF. Based on the CDR3 plus reference TRBV30 and TRBJ2-7, the full variable domain is SQTIHQWPATLVQPVGSPLSLECTVEGTSNPNLYWYRQAAGRGLQLLFYSVGIGQISSEVPQNLSASRPQDRQFILSSKKLLLSDSGFYLCAWSRTQAGSYEQYFGPGTRLTVT.

This chain links TRBV11-2 with TRBJ2-1, with 9 bases that match TRBD2. There are 15 residues in the CDR3. Per the germline V gene, CDR1 is SGHAT and CDR2 is FQNNGV. V gave up 3 bases and J gave up 10 bases; unmatched junction bases: 10. The CDR3 sequence is CASSLRFAGGREQFF. CDR3 nucleotides: TGTGCCAGCAGCTTGAGGTTTGCGGGGGGGCGAGAGCAGTTCTTC. The full variable domain, rest sourced from reference TRBV11-2 and TRBJ2-1, is EAGVAQSPRYKIIEKRQSVAFWCNPISGHATLYWYQQILGQGPKLLIQFQNNGVVDDSQLPKDRFSAERLKGVDSTLKIQPAKLEDSAVYLCASSLRFAGGREQFFGPGTRLTVL.

This clonotype was counted ten times or more. The rearrangement links TRBV12-3 or TRBV12-4 to TRBJ2-2; 7 nucleotides line up with TRBD1. The CDR3 runs to 17 residues. J gave up 3 bases and V 4 bases, and 11 bases lay outside the gene matches. The chain's CDR3 is CASSSSKGAGDTGELFF. DNA for the CDR3: TGTGCCAGCAGTTCCAGCAAGGGGGCAGGAGACACCGGGGAGCTGTTTTTT.

This clonotype was found a few times. V usage is TRBV7-2 and J usage is TRBJ2-6; D possibly corresponds to TRBD1 (6 bases). The CDR3 is 13 amino acids. CDR1 and CDR2 (germline): SGHTA, FQGNSA. V lost 5 bases, J lost 5 bases, and 7 bases lay in between. The CDR3 DNA follows: TGTGCCAGCAGCCAGGGGAGGGCCAACGTCCTGACTTTC. This translates into CASSQGRANVLTF.

J is TRBJ2-3 and V is TRBV14; D is uncertain. From germline, CDR1 is SGHDN and CDR2 FVKESK. Trimming took off 0 bases at V and 2 bases at J, with 9 bases between the two ends. The CDR3 is made up of 15 amino acids. The CDR3, as DNA: TGTGCCAGCAGCCAAGAGGCGGCATTCACAGATACGCAGTATTTT. This gives the protein CASSQEAAFTDTQYF.

The chain is built from TRBV27 and TRBJ1-3, with a possible D match to TRBD1 (5 bases). V was cut by 6 bases and J by 1 base, with 10 bases left in between. The CDR3 extends over 14 amino acids. Per the germline V gene, CDR1 is MNHEY and CDR2 is SMNVEV (reference sequence). CDR3 sequence: CASRTGTSGNTIYF. DNA of the CDR3: TGTGCCAGCAGGACCGGGACGTCTGGAAACACCATATATTTT.

V usage is TRBV4-1 and J usage is TRBJ1-4, with D tentatively TRBD1 (5 bases). V was trimmed by 3 bases and J by 4 bases, leaving 12 bases between them. Germline CDR1 reads MGHRA; CDR2 reads YSYEKL. The CDR3 runs to 15 residues. The CDR3 DNA sequence: TGCGCCAGCAGCCATCCAGGGAGGGGTAATGAAAAACTGTTTTTT. It yields the protein CASSHPGRGNEKLFF.

This chain connects TRBV20-1 to TRBJ1-5, with 10 bases identical to TRBD1. CDR3 length equals 14 residues. Germline V gene data show CDR1 as DFQATT and CDR2 as SNEGSKA (reference sequence). V was pared by 6 bases and J by 3 bases, with 5 bases of the junction left unmatched. The CDR3 sequence is CSAQGTGANQPQHF. Here the CDR3 DNA reads TGCAGTGCCCAAGGGACAGGGGCCAATCAGCCCCAGCATTTT.

In regard to this clonotype: Since the CDR3 does not end with the conserved phenylalanine or tryptophan, this likely comes from a read error. The V and J genes are TRBV15 and TRBJ2-5; a possible D gene is TRBD2 (5 bases). Trimming removed 5 bases from V and 2 bases from J, with 15 bases in between. CDR3 length: 15 amino acids. Germline V gives CDR1 LNHNV, CDR2 YYDKDF (reference sequence). CDR3 region: CATSGRTRTQETQYL. The CDR3 coding sequence is TGTGCCACCAGCGGTCGGACCAGGACTCAAGAGACCCAGTACCTC.

In this sample, this clonotype turned up many times. This chain connects TRBV3-1 to TRBJ1-5; D ambiguous. Trimming stripped 0 bases from V and 5 bases from J, with 8 bases between. In germline, CDR1 is LGHDT, CDR2 YNNKEL (reference sequence). This CDR3 is 14 amino acids long. CDR3 protein: CASSQDTVDQPQHF. CDR3 nucleotides: TGTGCCAGCAGCCAAGATACGGTAGATCAGCCCCAGCATTTT.

Many counts were recorded for this clonotype. The genes are TRBV27 and TRBJ2-7; 9 bases line up with TRBD2. Losses at the gene ends were 5 bases for V and 2 bases for J; bases not matched to a gene: 4. This CDR3 has 14 amino acids. Germline loops: CDR1 MNHEY, CDR2 SMNVEV (reference sequence). The CDR3 nucleotides read TGTGCCAGCAGTCCTACTAGCGGGCCCTACGAGCAGTACTTC. Residues: CASSPTSGPYEQYF.

The chain recombines TRBV7-9 with TRBJ1-1, with D possibly TRBD1 on 5 matching bases. The V gene's germline CDR1 is SEHNR and CDR2 FQNEAQ (reference sequence). This CDR3 has 15 residues. V lost 10 bases and J lost 4, with 22 bases in between. CDR3 nucleotide sequence: TGTGCCACCAACCCAGCCCTGGGGGATAGCACTGAAGCTTTCTTT. This encodes CATNPALGDSTEAFF. The full variable domain, completed using reference TRBV7-9 and TRBJ1-1, is DTGVSQNPRHKITKRGQNVTFRCDPISEHNRLYWYRQTLGQGPEFLTYFQNEAQLEKSRLLSDRFSAERPKGSFSTLEIQRTEQGDSAMYLCATNPALGDSTEAFFGQGTRLTVV.

A few counts support this clonotype. This chain joins TRBV24-1 and TRBJ1-6; D uncertain. Germline assignment: CDR1 KGHDR and CDR2 SFDVKD. The CDR3 is made up of 16 amino acids. V was pared by 0 bases and J by 2 bases, with 7 bases between. The CDR3 DNA is TGTGCCACCAGTGATTTGTTTGCAGCCTATAATTCACCCCTCCACTTT. This sequence encodes CATSDLFAAYNSPLHF.

This clonotype appeared many times. This sequence joins TRBV6-2 or TRBV6-3 and TRBJ1-2; D unresolved. This CDR3 comprises 16 residues. V was shortened by 6 bases and J by 0 bases, with 17 bases between the two germline ends. In germline, CDR1 is MNHEY, CDR2 SVGEGT. Here the CDR3 DNA reads TGTGCCAGCAGCCCAAATAGACCTCCAGCTAACTATGGCTACACCTTC. Translating it yields CASSPNRPPANYGYTF.

The table lists this clonotype with a few counts. The chain joins TRBV20-1 to TRBJ2-7, with 16 bases matching TRBD2. CDR1 is DFQATT, CDR2 SNEGSKA, per germline (reference sequence). The CDR3 contains 16 residues. The ends lost 2 bases at V and 5 bases at J; junction bases unmatched: 6. The CDR3 is CSARSGTSGRAHEQYF. The DNA of the CDR3 is TGCAGTGCTAGAAGCGGGACTAGCGGGAGGGCTCACGAGCAGTACTTC.

This clonotype turned up a few times. The J gene is TRBJ1-1, the V gene TRBV6-1; no reliable D call. CDR1 is MNHNS and CDR2 is SASEGT in the germline V gene. The CDR3 runs 16 residues. V was trimmed by 6 bases and J by 2 bases, leaving 19 bases between them. The CDR3 region has the DNA TGTGCCAGCAGCCGTGGAATGGGGATTGGAAACACTGAAGCTTTCTTT. It encodes CASSRGMGIGNTEAFF.

This clonotype was observed many times. The junction shows a germline mismatch at one end, possibly a read error. V and J are TRBV2 and TRBJ2-5; no clear D. CDR3 length: 13 residues. The germline V gene has CDR1 SNHLY and CDR2 FYNNEI. CDR3 DNA sequence: TGTGCCAGCGGTGATGAGCCTCAAGAGACCCAGTACTTC. It encodes CASGDEPQETQYF.

The sample holds a few counts of this clonotype. The V and J genes are TRBV6-1 and TRBJ2-1, with 11 bases aligning to TRBD2. Germline assignment: CDR1 MNHNS and CDR2 SASEGT. Trimming cost V 6 bases and J 10 bases; bases outside gene matches: 14. The CDR3 is 16 residues long. The CDR3 DNA sequence: TGTGCCAGCAGGCCAAGCCTATTAGCGGGGGGGCGAGAGCAGTTCTTC. Protein product: CASRPSLLAGGREQFF.

The chain combines TRBV19 with TRBJ2-1; tentatively, D is TRBD1 (6 bases). The CDR3 is 14 residues long. Per germline, CDR1 LNHDA and CDR2 SQIVND (reference sequence). The germline V and J ends were trimmed by 5 bases and 7 bases, with 15 bases remaining between them. CDR3 DNA: TGTGCCAGTAGTCAGGGGCAGAGTTCAAATGAGCAGTTCTTC. Amino acids: CASSQGQSSNEQFF.